This T cell receptor beta chain was sequenced for a study of identical twins (dated by TCRdb to 2016 to 2017). Notes on the research overall: The study deep-sequenced TCR alpha and beta repertoires from monozygotic twins, unrelated adults of various ages and cord blood to test whether fetal clonotypes persist. To rule out contamination, replicate twin experiments were performed at different times with different library preparation protocols. Broad study findings and their caveats: The excess sharing between twins in beta out-of-frame sequences was weaker because fewer shared sequences reduced the signal-to-noise ratio. Compared with coincidental sharing between unrelated individuals, out-of-frame TCR alpha sequences shared between twins showed an excess of sequences with low generation probability. Zero-insertion analyses could be partly confounded by invariant T cells such as MAIT and iNKT, though diverse VJ usage argued against such confounding for most clonotypes. Conclusions relied on cross-sectional statistical analysis, since the same donors could not be followed over many years. Abundant cord blood beta clonotypes had fewer insertions, young adult naive repertoires showed a similar but weaker trend, and memory repertoires showed no such trend. In monozygotic twins, out-of-frame TCR alpha sharing was systematically underestimated by recombination models, although the models agreed with sharing between unrelated individuals.

A few counts support this clonotype. The clone's antigen remains unknown. No clone much larger than this one lies a single base away; base qualities are absent. Counted from cysteine to phenylalanine, this CDR3 has 14 amino acids. Solely the CDR3 DNA is kept, with 42 bases framed from the first base. Trimming at the junction amounts to 5 bases on V and 1 base on J, and the germline ends lie 11 bases apart. Receptor amplification or capture employed 5' RACE. Sequencing instrument: Illumina HiSeq 2000. A universal primer binding site was introduced by template switching, and a unique molecular identifier was present in the final cDNA, enabling accurate counting of TCR cDNA molecules. Specific primers in the conserved constant-segment region were used to synthesize first-strand cDNA for TCR alpha and beta chains. To control for contamination, each cDNA library was double barcoded with a SMART-Mk sample barcode plus Illumina barcodes. TruSeq adapter sequences, together with Illumina sample barcodes, were added in two successive PCR steps. The Illumina HiSeq platform was used with custom primers to sequence TCR alpha and beta cDNA libraries. On the study's bioinformatics: Unique molecular identifiers were extracted from raw reads with MiGEC, and CDR3 positions were determined with MiXCR. Recombination models were inferred per individual with the repgenHMM and IGoR tools using an EM algorithm. Shared clonotype analysis was performed with the tcR package in R, normalizing sharing by the product of cloneset sizes. Out-of-frame nonproductive sequences were analyzed to study raw recombination free of thymic and clonal selection effects. TCRdb trimmed public reads at Q25 via fastp, called clones via MiXCR and kept in-frame beta chains. Duplicate CDR3 protein sequences are folded into a single record with the most common DNA and genes. Clone size and V and J calls follow TCRdb, not the original study. This sample holds roughly 350,000 distinct CDR3 sequences; approximately 8.7% were observed only once. Roughly 9% of the sample is in the top ten clones.

All donors were healthy Caucasians. Three unrelated non-twin adults were also sequenced: a male aged 18 to 30, a male aged 50 to 60 and a female aged 50 to 60. Miltenyi CD45RO+ enrichment and human naive T-cell isolation kits were used to isolate memory (CD45RO+) and naive T cells from PBMC. The chain joins TRBV12-3 or TRBV12-4 to TRBJ1-1; the D gene identity is not certain. The receptor comes from a woman aged 50 to 60 in good health. Sequencing was done on a sample of naive T cells sorted from blood. Per the publication, the cell subset or site label means: cells isolated with a human naive T-cell isolation kit. At the DNA level, the sequence is TGTGCCAGCAGTCCGTTAAGGCGGAACACTGAAGCTTTCTTT. It encodes CASSPLRRNTEAFF.